This T cell receptor beta chain originates from a study of a mutant IDH1 vaccine in newly diagnosed glioma. Study details: The study started vaccination 4-6 weeks after radiotherapy alone, or with temozolomide cycles. A roughly 62% male, about 38% female split and a mean age of 40.4 years characterized treated patients. Patients arrived already treated with radiotherapy, temozolomide, or both, most having had both.

Remarks on this clone: Its antigen is undetermined.

The assay was immunoSEQ multiplex PCR, and TCRdb's table has in-frame clones only and misses some. The sample yields about 77,000 clones, 75% to 90% seen once. Time point given: week 23, last vaccination. It was 300 ug of mutant IDH1 20-mer peptide that made up each vaccine dose, given with topical imiquimod. Each astrocytoma in the donors was new, WHO grade 3 or 4, IDH1-mutant and ATRX-lost. This clonotype was obtained from a woman between 45 and 60 years old with glioma. The input for sequencing was PBMCs, taken from a glioma patient whose treatment included an IDH1 peptide vaccine.

CDR3 loop: CASSDGGTDYEQYF. For the CDR3, the DNA is TGTGCCAGCAGTGATGGGGGGACAGACTACGAGCAGTACTTC. V is TRBV2 and J is TRBJ2-7, with D maybe TRBD1 (7 bases). This CDR3 region has 14 residues. Germline V gives CDR1 SNHLY, CDR2 FYNNEI. Trimming took 3 bases from V and 3 from J, leaving 12 bases between them.